Sequencing of this TCR beta chain was carried out in a study of blood T cell repertoires in COVID-19. Study-level information: Whether acute or convalescent, the COVID-19 samples came from the United States, Italy and Spain. Sample material is recorded as cDNA or gDNA derived from T cells, B-cell-depleted T cells, or PBMCs.

Germline CDR1 SGHNT, CDR2 YENEEA. V was trimmed by 3 bases and J by 1 base, leaving 6 bases between them. The CDR3 covers 13 residues. This clone was seen ten or more times. Original processing methods: By means of reference gene primer amplification, nucleated cell counts were estimated. Measured with immunoSEQ multiplex PCR; TCRdb has only the in-frame clones, and not every one. V, J and clone size derive from that table, while D and trimming were established from the DNA sequence. The sample yields a few hundred thousand clones, about 85% seen once. This TCR derives from a human donor with COVID-19, enrolled during active disease. The donor label of this sample is uncertain. This chain connects TRBV11-3 to TRBJ1-1; a weak D match, TRBD1 (5 bases). Sequencing used peripheral blood. The CDR3 DNA reads TGTGCCAGCAGCTTCGGGGGGAACACTGAAGCTTTCTTT. Its translation: CASSFGGNTEAFF.